The 3 T cell receptor beta chains in this list originate from one sample, sequenced in a study of patients and donors after allogeneic stem cell transplantation. Using its own MiXCR run on the RT-PCR reads, TCRdb lists one record per CDR3 protein. The sample yields roughly 40,000 distinct CDR3 sequences, about 31% seen once. Source material: blood, either unsorted or a sorted T cell fraction (not recorded which). These receptors all come from a human donor who was either an allogeneic HSCT recipient or a stem cell or donor lymphocyte infusion donor (not recorded which). It is not recorded whose cells these are; they may come from a transplant donor.

The chain joins TRBV12-3 or TRBV12-4 to TRBJ2-5, with D uncertain. With 5 bases removed from V and 5 bases from J, the gap between germline ends came to 9 bases. The length of the CDR3 is 12 residues. The CDR3 DNA reads as TGTGCCAGCAGTCCCACTTCGGAGACCCAGTACTTC. This translates into CASSPTSETQYF.

This clonotype was seen more than once but under ten times. The chain combines TRBV4-3 with TRBJ2-3; TRBD2 matches at 12 bases. Germline CDR1 and CDR2: LGHNA and YSLEER. V trimming: 3 bases; J trimming: 9 bases; junction bases outside the gene matches: 10. This CDR3 comprises 16 residues. This CDR3 reads CASSQAGLAGPRTQYF. The DNA of the CDR3 is TGCGCCAGCAGCCAGGCGGGACTAGCGGGCCCTAGGACGCAGTATTTT.

The chain couples TRBV29-1 to TRBJ1-4; possible D gene TRBD1, 5 bases. Germline V lookup: CDR1 SQVTM, CDR2 ANQGSEA. V dropped 4 bases and J dropped 0 bases, with 15 bases sitting between them. There are 16 residues in the CDR3. The CDR3 region is CSVGGATGATNEKLFF. The CDR3 nucleotides are TGCAGCGTTGGGGGTGCTACAGGAGCAACTAATGAAAAACTGTTTTTT.